This TCR beta chain emerged from a study of shared clonotypes between healthy human individuals (dated by TCRdb to 2018 to 2020). With respect to the entire study: The cohort included three men and two women between 18 and 49 years of age. To increase sequencing depth and limit assay-specific biases, TCR repertoire library preparation and sequencing were carried out by different laboratories using diverse techniques. Blood TCR repertoires of four to six healthy adults were deeply sequenced to estimate repertoire size and the extent of clonotype sharing between individuals. For each donor, CD4 naive and CD4 memory were each given three plates, CD8 naive was given two plates, and CD8 memory was given one plate. Each donor's leukapheresis produced roughly between roughly 0.94 and 9.5 billion PBMCs.

V and J are truncated by 6 bases and 0 bases respectively, leaving an intervening sequence of 18 bases. Measured from the cysteine to the phenylalanine, the CDR3 is 18 residues long. The kept DNA is CDR3 alone, 54 bases in frame from the first base. CDR1 and CDR2 were assigned from the germline V gene as MGHDK and SYGVNS. Healthy HIV-negative adults with no recently reported acute infections or vaccinations were included as donors. Every donor was a Caucasian adult residing in Nashville, Tennessee, USA. CD4+ T cells were enriched by magnetic negative selection, after which naive cells were positively selected on CD45RA and the negative fraction was taken as the memory subset. After blood collection by leukapheresis, PBMCs were isolated using Ficoll-Histopaque density gradient centrifugation and then cryopreserved in the vapor phase of liquid nitrogen. Analytical flow cytometry was used to check the purity and quantity of each magnetically sorted T cell population. Genomic DNA was isolated from each sorted fraction and quantified by UV absorbance on a Nanodrop 2000c.

Using the deep immunoSEQ assay, multiplex PCR amplified TCR CDR3 regions from genomic DNA. For each cell subset, the extracted genomic DNA was distributed evenly across all wells of several immunoSEQ 96-well plates, and each plate served as one replicate. Each replicate PCR for sorted subsets received about 0.2 ug genomic DNA, equal to tens of thousands of T cell genomes. Purified libraries were measured with a Qubit 3.0 fluorometer, size-checked on a Bioanalyzer 2100, and measured again with the KAPA Library Quantification kit. A separate single-read 150-cycle Illumina NextSeq 550 flow cell was used to sequence each immunoSEQ 96-well plate. The published analysis was carried out like this. The immunoSEQ output contained only junctional sequences without quality scores, so filtering could not match that applied to full-length reads. To assign V/J genes and CDR3, sequences were annotated using PyIR, a Python wrapper for IgBLAST v1.9, with IMGT germline references. Any read was removed if the V/J assignment was weak (E-value above 1e-6), the CDR3 was missing, or the read contained stop codons, out-of-frame junctions, or ambiguous translated residues. V3J clonotypes were defined by identical inferred V gene, J gene, and CDR3 amino acid sequence. Percentage overlap between repertoires was computed as shared unique clonotypes divided by the size of the smaller repertoire. RTK rarefaction, the Chao1 estimator, and Recon v2.1 estimates of unobserved clonotypes were used to assess repertoire richness. Generation probabilities for all TCRbeta clonotypes obtained by the gDNA method from a handful of donors were computed using OLGA. The source is immuneACCESS, and TCRdb retained only in-frame sequences with V and J called. Part of the clones is not carried over; for the studies checked, unresolved V genes explain less than half of this, and the remainder is unexplained. V, J and clone size derive from that table, while D and trimming were established from the DNA sequence. The sample data list roughly 330,000 clones, and approximately 79% of these were observed just once. Of the sample, approximately 10% falls within the top ten clones.

What the study reported, not specific to this receptor: The genetic and exposure-history diversity represented was limited by the small number of donors. Naive subsets generally had larger estimated clonotype richness than memory subsets. Clonotypes shared by all four sorted-subset donors showed higher generation probabilities than non-shared clonotypes. Roughly 5% of naive CD4, approximately 3.7% of naive CD8, about 2.4% of memory CD4, and about 0.4% of memory CD8 clonotypes were shared across several donors. Incomplete sequencing was indicated by rarefaction of sorted-subset datasets, despite the large sequencing depth. Pairwise subsampling indicated that sequencing depth was expected to affect the degree of clonotype sharing among donors. Only blood was sampled, and tissue TCR repertoires likely differ from those in blood.

On this clone: Its antigen specificity is not known. No much larger clonotype is one base removed from it; base qualities were not supplied.

The sequence derives from a man aged 30 to 45 in good health. Sequenced sample: memory CD4+ T cells sorted from blood. What this sample's cell subset or site label stands for: CD45RA-negative fraction. This chain joins TRBV25-1 to TRBJ2-6, with a weak D call of TRBD1 (5 bases match). The CDR3 has the sequence CASRPTVKRSSGANVLTF. The sequenced DNA: TGTGCCAGCAGGCCGACAGTTAAAAGATCCTCTGGGGCCAACGTCCTGACTTTC.